These 31 T cell receptor beta chains share one sample of origin, sequenced in a study of shared clonotypes between healthy human individuals. This table comes from immunoSEQ multiplex PCR, and its TCRdb copy is limited to in-frame clones, with some not included. The table lists under 600,000 clones, roughly 98% of them singletons. CD45RO negativity and positive selection for CCR7 defined naive CD8 cells, a population that excluded terminally differentiated effector memory CD45RA+ cells. The specimen sequenced was naive CD8+ T cells sorted from blood. The receptors were gathered from a man in his thirties or forties in good health.

The chain joins TRBV5-4 to TRBJ2-5, with a weak D call TRBD2 (5 bases). The germline CDR1 and CDR2 sequences are SGHNT and YYREEE (reference sequence). The CDR3 has 14 residues. V was pared by 2 bases and J by 4 bases, with 12 bases between. This CDR3 is CASSFLEGSETQYF. The CDR3 nucleotides read TGTGCCAGCAGCTTTTTAGAGGGTTCAGAGACCCAGTACTTC.

The chain employs TRBV28 and TRBJ2-7; D remains ambiguous. In germline, CDR1 is MDHEN, CDR2 SYDVKM. The CDR3 runs 14 residues. The ends were cut back, 5 bases at V and 3 bases at J, with 14 bases in the middle. CDR3 amino acids: CASSLPGSIYEQYF. CDR3 nucleotides: TGTGCCAGCAGTCTCCCTGGATCCATCTACGAGCAGTACTTC.

Written as DNA, the CDR3 is TGTGCCAGTAAAATAGGACAAACTAATCAGCCCCAGCATTTT. This encodes CASKIGQTNQPQHF. The chain links TRBV19 to TRBJ1-5; TRBD1 is a possible D gene (5 bases). The CDR3 is 14 amino acids. Germline V lookup: CDR1 LNHDA, CDR2 SQIVND (reference sequence). V lost 7 bases and J 4 bases, leaving 14 bases between the germline ends. The full variable domain, its missing parts supplied by reference TRBV19 and TRBJ1-5, is DGGITQSPKYLFRKEGQNVTLSCEQNLNHDAMYWYRQDPGQGLRLIYYSQIVNDFQKGDIAEGYSVSREKKESFPLTVTSAQKNPTAFYLCASKIGQTNQPQHFGDGTRLSIL.

The chain carries TRBV9 and TRBJ2-3; D is perhaps TRBD1 or TRBD2 (5 bases each). V was pared by 3 bases and J by 2 bases, with 13 bases between. Germline V CDR1 and CDR2: SGDLS, YYNGEE. The CDR3 runs to 15 residues. Written as DNA, the CDR3 is TGTGCCAGCAGCGCCCGGGACCGATACACAGATACGCAGTATTTT. Its translation is CASSARDRYTDTQYF.

The rearrangement uses TRBV29-1 and TRBJ2-2; TRBD2 matches at 11 bases. The germline CDR1 and CDR2 sequences are SQVTM and ANQGSEA. J gave up 5 bases and V 4 bases, and 6 bases lay outside the gene matches. CDR3 length: 15 residues. CDR3 in DNA: TGCAGCGTTGTACTAGCGGGAGTTGGGACCGGGGAGCTGTTTTTT. Amino acids: CSVVLAGVGTGELFF.

V usage is TRBV29-1 and J usage is TRBJ2-1; 13 bases match TRBD2. V shed 7 bases, J shed 4 bases, and the junction held 1 base outside the gene matches. CDR1 is SQVTM, CDR2 ANQGSEA, per germline. The CDR3 has 13 amino acids. Here the CDR3 reads CSGGLAGYNEQFF. The CDR3 coding sequence is TGCAGCGGGGGACTAGCGGGATACAATGAGCAGTTCTTC.

The CDR3 loop is CAWRGPGYEQYF. CDR3 coding DNA: TGTGCCTGGAGAGGGCCAGGCTACGAGCAGTACTTC. The V call is TRBV30, the J call TRBJ2-7, with no clear D. Germline-derived CDR1 and CDR2 are GTSNPN and SVGIG (reference sequence). V was cut by 3 bases and J by 3 bases, with 9 bases left in between. The CDR3 extends over 12 amino acids.

The genes are TRBV7-8 and TRBJ2-2, with D possibly matching TRBD2 (6 bases). V dropped 4 bases and J dropped 4 bases, with 13 bases sitting between them. Germline V lookup: CDR1 SGHVS, CDR2 FQNEAQ. CDR3 length equals 15 residues. CDR3 amino acids: CASSSLLGGTGELFF. The CDR3 bases are TGTGCCAGCAGCTCCCTTCTGGGAGGCACCGGGGAGCTGTTTTTT.

The chain recombines TRBV27 with TRBJ2-1, with TRBD2 matching over 11 bases. The CDR3 extends over 16 amino acids. In germline, CDR1 is MNHEY, CDR2 SMNVEV (reference sequence). V lost 6 bases to trimming and J lost 0 bases; unmatched junction nucleotides: 4. The chain's CDR3 is CASRPTSGSSYNEQFF. The CDR3 DNA follows: TGTGCCAGCAGACCCACTAGCGGGAGCTCCTACAATGAGCAGTTCTTC.

This CDR3 is CASSFQGAMNTEAFF. The DNA of the CDR3 is TGTGCCAGCAGTTTCCAGGGGGCCATGAACACTGAAGCTTTCTTT. This chain uses TRBV13 with TRBJ1-1; 8 nucleotides align to TRBD1. With V trimmed by 6 bases and J by 0 bases, 6 bases remained unmatched. CDR1 is PRHDT, CDR2 FYEKMQ, per germline (reference sequence). The CDR3 runs to 15 residues.

This chain links TRBV4-1 with TRBJ2-5; the match to TRBD1 covers 7 bases. V was clipped by 1 base and J by 4 bases; unmatched bases: 6. The CDR3 totals 15 residues. Germline V lookup: CDR1 MGHRA, CDR2 YSYEKL. CDR3 amino acids: CASSQGGGKGETQYF. CDR3 DNA sequence: TGCGCCAGCAGCCAAGGAGGGGGCAAGGGAGAGACCCAGTACTTC.

On this clone itself: Other DNA sequences in this specimen translate into the identical CDR3. The chain has TRBV5-1 and TRBJ2-7; D remains ambiguous. The V end was cut by 0 bases, the J end by 3 bases, with 7 bases between. CDR3 length: 13 residues. Per the germline V gene, CDR1 is SGHRS and CDR2 is YFSETQ. The CDR3 here is CASSLGLNYEQYF. The CDR3 coding sequence is TGCGCCAGCAGCTTGGGACTTAACTACGAGCAGTACTTC.

V and J are TRBV30 and TRBJ1-1; 8 bases fit TRBD1. The trim removed 2 bases at V and 0 bases at J, leaving 8 bases unmatched. Per the germline V gene, CDR1 is GTSNPN and CDR2 is SVGIG (reference sequence). The CDR3 spans 16 residues. CDR3: CAWSPIQGVVNTEAFF. CDR3 nucleotides: TGTGCCTGGAGTCCGATACAGGGGGTAGTGAACACTGAAGCTTTCTTT.

This chain joins TRBV7-9 and TRBJ2-3, with TRBD2 matching 10 bases. Trimming cost V 8 bases and J 1 base; bases outside gene matches: 12. This CDR3 is 17 amino acids long. Germline CDR1 and CDR2: SEHNR and FQNEAQ (reference sequence). CDR3 sequence (DNA): TGTGCCAGCCCAACCCCCCGGACTAGCGGAGGCACAGATACGCAGTATTTT. Protein: CASPTPRTSGGTDTQYF. Full variable domain (outside the CDR3, taken from reference TRBV7-9 and TRBJ2-3): DTGVSQNPRHKITKRGQNVTFRCDPISEHNRLYWYRQTLGQGPEFLTYFQNEAQLEKSRLLSDRFSAERPKGSFSTLEIQRTEQGDSAMYLCASPTPRTSGGTDTQYFGPGTRLTVL.

As for this clone: The sample holds other DNA sequences that translate to the same CDR3. V is TRBV27 and J is TRBJ2-7; possible D gene TRBD2, 5 bases. V was cut by 2 bases and J by 0 bases, with 11 bases left in between. Germline CDR1 and CDR2: MNHEY and SMNVEV (reference sequence). The CDR3 extends over 15 amino acids. The CDR3 sequence: CASSLRGHSSYEQYF. DNA of the CDR3: TGTGCCAGCAGTTTACGGGGTCATAGCTCCTACGAGCAGTACTTC.

CDR3 coding DNA: TGTGCCAGCAGCTCCCGAGGGGTCACCACAGATACGCAGTATTTT. Protein: CASSSRGVTTDTQYF. The chain carries TRBV11-2 and TRBJ2-3; D may correspond to TRBD1 or TRBD2 (5 bases each). CDR1 SGHAT and CDR2 FQNNGV come from the germline V gene. The CDR3 totals 15 residues. Trimming removed 4 bases at V and 2 bases at J, with 13 bases between.

The V gene is TRBV4-1, the J gene TRBJ2-7; 10 positions match TRBD2. CDR1 MGHRA and CDR2 YSYEKL come from the germline V gene. The CDR3 loop spans 15 amino acids. V lost 4 bases and J lost 0; bases outside the gene matches: 3. The CDR3 DNA sequence: TGCGCCAGCAGCCGAGTAGCGGGAGGCTCCTACGAGCAGTACTTC. Translation gives CASSRVAGGSYEQYF.

This clone has just one count. This chain uses TRBV9 with TRBJ2-2; 8 nucleotides align to TRBD2. This CDR3 comprises 16 residues. The V and J ends lost 3 bases and 7 bases, in that order; junction bases with no gene match: 11. CDR1 and CDR2 (germline): SGDLS, YYNGEE. The CDR3 protein is CASSALSGRAVGELFF. DNA for the CDR3: TGTGCCAGCAGCGCTCTTTCCGGGAGGGCCGTCGGGGAGCTGTTTTTT. Filled out from reference TRBV9 and TRBJ2-2, the complete variable domain reads DSGVTQTPKHLITATGQRVTLRCSPRSGDLSVYWYQQSLDQGLQFLIQYYNGEERAKGNILERFSAQQFPDLHSELNLSSLELGDSALYFCASSALSGRAVGELFFGEGSRLTVL.

The chain uses TRBV5-1 and TRBJ1-1, with D maybe TRBD1 (5 bases). V shed 0 bases and J shed 5 bases, with 14 bases lying between them. This CDR3 contains 15 residues. Per germline, CDR1 SGHRS and CDR2 YFSETQ. CDR3 sequence reads: CASSLAWGAGTEAFF. The CDR3 nucleotides read TGCGCCAGCAGCTTGGCCTGGGGCGCCGGAACTGAAGCTTTCTTT.

The J gene is TRBJ2-7, the V gene TRBV27, with D perhaps TRBD1 (5 bases). This CDR3 has 13 amino acids. Per the germline V gene, CDR1 is MNHEY and CDR2 is SMNVEV (reference sequence). Trimming took 5 bases from V and 4 from J, leaving 12 bases between them. CDR3 nucleotide sequence: TGTGCCAGCAGTATGACAGCCCTGTACGAGCAGTACTTC. It translates to CASSMTALYEQYF.

The gene calls are TRBV7-2 and TRBJ1-1; D is undetermined. Germline assignment: CDR1 SGHTA and CDR2 FQGNSA. This CDR3 contains 10 residues. Trimming stripped 5 bases from V and 11 bases from J, with 9 bases between. This CDR3 reads CASSTSRAFF. In DNA form, the CDR3 reads TGTGCCAGCAGCACCAGTCGGGCTTTCTTT.

The V and J genes are TRBV7-2 and TRBJ1-1; D is possibly TRBD1 (6 bases). The CDR3 consists of 17 residues. Trimming pared 4 bases from V and 1 base from J, leaving 19 bases between. Germline CDR1 and CDR2: SGHTA and FQGNSA. CDR3 in amino acids: CASSYPKLGQSNTEAFF. The CDR3 DNA sequence: TGTGCCAGCAGCTACCCCAAGCTCGGACAGTCGAACACTGAAGCTTTCTTT.

As for this clone: Relative to the germline gene, one junction end is altered; a read error may explain this. V is TRBV29-1 and J is TRBJ2-2, with D unclear. CDR1 is SQVTM, CDR2 ANQGSEA, per germline. CDR3 size: 16 residues. DNA for the CDR3: TGCAGCGTCGAAGAGAGGTCAGGAACCTTCACCGGGGAGCTGTTTTTT. Translating gives CSVEERSGTFTGELFF.

The chain employs TRBV7-3 and TRBJ1-3, with D perhaps matching TRBD1 (5 bases). V lost 2 bases, J lost 4 bases, and 12 bases lay in between. CDR1 is SGHTA and CDR2 is FQGTGA in the germline V gene. There are 15 residues in the CDR3. The CDR3 region is CASSLSQGSGNTIYF. DNA of the CDR3: TGTGCCAGCAGCTTATCTCAGGGCTCAGGAAACACCATATATTTT. Full variable domain (rest looked up from reference TRBV7-3 and TRBJ1-3): GAGVSQTPSNKVTEKGKYVELRCDPISGHTALYWYRQSLGQGPEFLIYFQGTGAADDSGLPNDRFFAVRPEGSVSTLKIQRTERGDSAVYLCASSLSQGSGNTIYFGEGSWLTVV.

V is TRBV10-3 and J is TRBJ2-7, with D perhaps matching TRBD2 (6 bases). With 2 bases removed from V and 3 bases from J, the gap between germline ends came to 11 bases. CDR3 length: 14 amino acids. In germline, CDR1 is ENHRY, CDR2 SYGVKD. Here the CDR3 reads CAISERQDYYEQYF. The CDR3, as DNA: TGTGCCATCAGTGAGAGGCAGGACTACTACGAGCAGTACTTC.

In its sample, this clone was seen once. CDR3 region: CSVWAANTEAFF. The CDR3 DNA reads as TGCAGCGTTTGGGCAGCTAACACTGAAGCTTTCTTT. The chain links TRBV29-1 to TRBJ1-1, with D uncertain. Trimming stripped 5 bases from V and 2 bases from J, with 9 bases between. The CDR3 covers 12 residues. Per germline, CDR1 SQVTM and CDR2 ANQGSEA.

The genes are TRBV5-1 and TRBJ2-7; D possibly corresponds to TRBD2 (7 bases). V lost 4 bases and J 6 bases, leaving 20 bases between the germline ends. Germline values: CDR1 SGHRS, CDR2 YFSETQ. The CDR3 is 15 residues long. The CDR3 DNA reads as TGCGCCAGCAGCCCGGCTGGGCGGGGGCAAGGCGAGCAGTACTTC. This translates into CASSPAGRGQGEQYF.

In its sample, this clone was seen once. Distinct nucleotide sequences in the sample also encode this CDR3. The chain recombines TRBV9 with TRBJ1-1; D gene unclear. Trimming stripped 2 bases from V and 1 base from J, with 6 bases between. From germline, CDR1 is SGDLS and CDR2 YYNGEE. The CDR3 spans 13 residues. The CDR3 DNA reads as TGTGCCAGCAGCGTGTCCGGGAACACTGAAGCTTTCTTT. Translation: CASSVSGNTEAFF. Full variable domain (missing parts from reference TRBV9 and TRBJ1-1): DSGVTQTPKHLITATGQRVTLRCSPRSGDLSVYWYQQSLDQGLQFLIQYYNGEERAKGNILERFSAQQFPDLHSELNLSSLELGDSALYFCASSVSGNTEAFFGQGTRLTVV.

This clone was counted a few times. The J gene is TRBJ1-5, the V gene TRBV7-9; D is undetermined. Trimming took 5 bases from V and 2 from J, leaving 10 bases between them. Looked up from germline, CDR1 is SEHNR and CDR2 is FQNEAQ (reference sequence). CDR3 size: 14 residues. CDR3 loop: CASSLDWGNQPQHF. The CDR3 bases are TGTGCCAGCAGCCTGGACTGGGGCAATCAGCCCCAGCATTTT. The full variable domain, completed using reference TRBV7-9 and TRBJ1-5, is DTGVSQNPRHKITKRGQNVTFRCDPISEHNRLYWYRQTLGQGPEFLTYFQNEAQLEKSRLLSDRFSAERPKGSFSTLEIQRTEQGDSAMYLCASSLDWGNQPQHFGDGTRLSIL.

This chain connects TRBV5-4 to TRBJ1-4; TRBD1 aligns across 7 bases. CDR3 length equals 14 residues. Trimming at V came to 4 bases and at J to 8 bases, leaving 8 bases not matched to a gene. The germline gives CDR1 SGHNT, CDR2 YYREEE (reference sequence). Written as DNA, the CDR3 is TGTGCCAGCAGCCAGCCAGGGGGAAACGAAAAACTGTTTTTT. It specifies CASSQPGGNEKLFF.

V and J are TRBV7-9 and TRBJ1-1; TRBD1 agrees at 8 bases. The ends lost 5 bases at V and 2 bases at J; junction bases unmatched: 4. The germline CDR1 and CDR2 sequences are SEHNR and FQNEAQ (reference sequence). This CDR3 contains 14 residues. CDR3 in amino acids: CASSPQGVNTEAFF. CDR3 nucleotide sequence: TGTGCCAGCAGCCCACAGGGGGTCAACACTGAAGCTTTCTTT.